Shown below are 10 T cell receptor beta chains from a single sample sequenced in a study of human T cells and chemical hapten exposure (dated by TCRdb to the early 2020s). The sample's time point label is to be understood as: healthy volunteer bleed at 2 weeks. Total RNA was isolated from unfractionated whole blood collected in Tempus Blood RNA tubes. Preparation of the library involved RACE. Sequencer: NextSeq 500. Through fastp at Q25 and MiXCR, TCRdb rebuilt clones from the public reads, retaining in-frame beta chains. Every CDR3 protein is listed once, alongside the most common genes and DNA of its rows. This sample has just over 90,000 distinct CDR3 sequences in its table, and approximately 9.7% of those were observed once. Jointly, the top ten make up about 3% of the sample. The sample taken for sequencing was whole blood. Receptors originate from a female donor in good health. Some clones in this sample may be carry-over from other donors' samples.

This clonotype was detected a few times. The rearrangement joins TRBV12-3 or TRBV12-4 to TRBJ1-5; D uncertain. V lost 5 bases to trimming and J lost 1 base, with 9 bases between them. The CDR3 runs to 14 residues. CDR3 in DNA: TGTGCCAGCAGTACCAAGGCAAGCAATCAGCCCCAGCATTTT. This codes for CASSTKASNQPQHF.

This clonotype appeared a few times. V and J are TRBV7-8 and TRBJ1-5; 7 bases are shared with TRBD1. CDR1 is SGHVS and CDR2 is FQNEAQ in the germline V gene. There are 16 residues in the CDR3. Trimming at V came to 1 base and at J to 2 bases, leaving 5 bases not matched to a gene. As DNA, the CDR3 is TGTGCCAGCAGCTTAGGAGGGGGCGATGGCAATCAGCCCCAGCATTTT. It encodes CASSLGGGDGNQPQHF.

This clonotype was detected a few times. The chain employs TRBV7-9 and TRBJ2-7; 10 bases fit TRBD2. V lost 1 base to trimming and J lost 4 bases; unmatched junction nucleotides: 13. Germline-derived CDR1 and CDR2 are SEHNR and FQNEAQ (reference sequence). This CDR3 contains 18 residues. CDR3 bases: TGTGCCAGCAGCTTAGACGCCCTAAGCGGGAGGGCCTTTTACGAGCAGTACTTC. Amino acids: CASSLDALSGRAFYEQYF.

This clonotype was counted at least ten times. This chain connects TRBV10-2 to TRBJ1-1; D is unresolved. The germline V gene has CDR1 WSHSY and CDR2 SAAADI. The CDR3 consists of 12 residues. V was clipped by 2 bases and J by 7 bases, with 8 bases between them. This chain's CDR3 is CASSELRLEAFF. For the CDR3, the DNA is TGCGCCAGCAGTGAGCTCCGGCTTGAAGCTTTCTTT.

This clonotype was seen a few times. The chain recombines TRBV27 with TRBJ1-1; D possibly corresponds to TRBD1 (6 bases). V was shortened by 8 bases and J by 1 base, with 11 bases between the two germline ends. Per germline, CDR1 MNHEY and CDR2 SMNVEV (reference sequence). The CDR3 contains 13 residues. CDR3 coding DNA: TGTGCCAGCCGAAAGGGACAGAACACTGAAGCTTTCTTT. Translated, it gives CASRKGQNTEAFF.

Worth noting for this clonotype: A much larger clone differs by one base, so this may be a read error. V and J are TRBV29-1 and TRBJ1-1, with 9 nucleotides matching TRBD1. The CDR3 has 15 amino acids. The V gene's germline CDR1 is SQVTM and CDR2 ANQGSEA. The CDR3 nucleotides are TGCATGGGTGCTCCGGGACAGGGTCGGATTAGTGAAGCTTTCTTT. Amino acids: CMGAPGQGRISEAFF. Combining the CDR3 with reference TRBV29-1 and TRBJ1-1 gives the whole variable domain SAVISQKPSRDICQRGTSLTIQCQVDSQVTMMFWYRQQPGQSLTLIATANQGSEATYESGFVIDKFPISRPNLTFSTLTVSNMSPEDSSIYLCMGAPGQGRISEAFFGQGTRLTVV.

V is TRBV20-1 and J is TRBJ2-7; TRBD1 aligns across 7 bases. Per the germline V gene, CDR1 is DFQATT and CDR2 is SNEGSKA (reference sequence). J gave up 4 bases and V 4 bases, and 10 bases lay outside the gene matches. This CDR3 is 14 amino acids long. The CDR3 region is CSATRQGRDYEQYF. The CDR3 nucleotides are TGCAGTGCTACCCGACAGGGTCGGGATTACGAGCAGTACTTC.

The chain links TRBV7-9 to TRBJ2-2, with 8 positions matching TRBD1. The V gene end was trimmed by 5 bases and the J gene end by 5 bases; junction bases not matched to a gene: 10. CDR3 length: 16 residues. Germline V gives CDR1 SEHNR, CDR2 FQNEAQ (reference sequence). The CDR3 nucleotides read TGTGCCAGCAGCCCCCTGACAGGGGCTAGGACCGGGGAGCTGTTTTTT. Translating gives CASSPLTGARTGELFF.

This chain links TRBV10-3 with TRBJ1-3; D not certain. The length of the CDR3 is 14 residues. The germline gives CDR1 ENHRY, CDR2 SYGVKD. Trimming pared 2 bases from V and 0 bases from J, leaving 5 bases between. This CDR3 is CAISERNSGNTIYF. CDR3 in DNA: TGTGCCATCAGTGAGAGGAACTCTGGAAACACCATATATTTT.

The chain uses TRBV7-9 and TRBJ2-5; D remains ambiguous. The length of the CDR3 is 11 residues. CDR1 is SEHNR, CDR2 FQNEAQ, per germline (reference sequence). V lost 4 bases and J 5 bases, leaving 5 bases between the germline ends. The CDR3 DNA reads as TGTGCCAGCAGCTCCGGGGAGACCCAGTACTTC. This codes for CASSSGETQYF.